This record covers a single T cell receptor beta chain. The sample originates from a study of blood T cell repertoires in COVID-19. Study at large: COVID-19 samples, acute and convalescent, were from the United States, Italy and Spain. Sources were T cells, B-cell-depleted T cells, or PBMCs; the material itself was cDNA or gDNA.

Study processing details: Estimation of nucleated cell counts was performed using reference gene primer amplification. Sequenced by immunoSEQ multiplex PCR; TCRdb stores in-frame clones only, minus some. V and J calls and clone size are those listed in that table; D and trimming were worked out from the DNA. This sample carries approximately 150,000 clones, approximately 90% of them seen once, and the ten largest clones take 8.6%. Sample: peripheral blood. The clonotype originates from a woman aged 45-60 years with active or convalescent COVID-19.

CDR3 sequence reads: CASSELGRDQPQHF. Written as DNA, the CDR3 is TGTGCCAGCAGTGAGCTGGGGAGGGATCAGCCCCAGCATTTT. The chain couples TRBV5-8 to TRBJ1-5; D is ambiguous. V lost 5 bases, J lost 5 bases, and 14 bases lay in between. This CDR3 has 14 residues. Per the germline V gene, CDR1 is SGHTS and CDR2 is YDEGEE.